These 23 T cell receptor beta chains share one sample of origin, sequenced in a study of T-cell memory formation after mild COVID-19. TCRdb independently ran MiXCR on the 5' RACE reads; one entry per CDR3 protein. The data show hundreds of thousands of distinct CDR3 sequences, roughly 25% seen once. Sample: PBMCs or a T cell subset sorted from them (not recorded which). The receptors here all came from an adult woman who had mild COVID-19 (a few samples of this study predate the infection). Cell type and time point are not known.

In its sample, this clonotype was seen a few times. This sequence joins TRBV4-1 and TRBJ2-1; D is perhaps TRBD2 (6 bases). CDR3 length: 16 amino acids. The germline V gene has CDR1 MGHRA and CDR2 YSYEKL. The V and J ends lost 0 bases and 5 bases respectively, with 14 bases between them. The CDR3 region has the DNA TGCGCCAGCAGCCAAGACGGAGGGTCCAGGCACAATGAGCAGTTCTTC. Translating it yields CASSQDGGSRHNEQFF.

V gene TRBV7-6 combines with J gene TRBJ1-6, with TRBD1 matching over 7 bases. The J segment lost 4 bases and the V segment lost 4 bases, leaving 4 bases of the junction unmatched. The CDR3 has 15 amino acids. Germline assignment: CDR1 SGHVS and CDR2 FNYEAQ. CDR3 sequence reads: CASSSNRGYNSPLHF. CDR3 nucleotide sequence: TGTGCCAGCAGCTCAAACAGGGGTTATAATTCACCCCTCCACTTT.

The rearrangement uses TRBV24-1 and TRBJ2-1, with TRBD2 matching 8 bases. The CDR3 has 16 residues. The junction had 7 bases not matched to a gene; V was cut back by 4 bases and J by 3 bases. Germline assignment: CDR1 KGHDR and CDR2 SFDVKD. CDR3 region: CATSETGTSLYNEQFF. CDR3 sequence (DNA): TGTGCCACCAGTGAGACCGGGACTAGTCTCTACAATGAGCAGTTCTTC.

The J gene is TRBJ2-2, the V gene TRBV12-3 or TRBV12-4, with TRBD2 matching 11 bases. This CDR3 spans 16 amino acids. V lost 6 bases and J lost 5; bases outside the gene matches: 8. CDR3 loop: CASSIAGGPRTGELFF. The CDR3 DNA follows: TGTGCCAGCAGCATAGCGGGGGGGCCACGGACCGGGGAGCTGTTTTTT.

Concerning this clonotype: This may stem from a read error, because a much larger clone lies one nucleotide away. The genes are TRBV7-2 and TRBJ2-1; tentative D call: TRBD1 (6 bases). The CDR3 runs to 12 residues. The germline V gene has CDR1 SGHTA and CDR2 FQGNSA. With 5 bases removed from V and 9 bases from J, the gap between germline ends came to 11 bases. The CDR3 protein is CASSHAGVEQFF. Here the CDR3 DNA reads TGTGCCAGCAGCCATGCAGGGGTTGAGCAGTTCTTC.

This clonotype came up many times. This chain connects TRBV5-1 to TRBJ2-1; D is perhaps TRBD1 (6 bases). Germline CDR1 SGHRS, CDR2 YFSETQ. Trimming stripped 0 bases from V and 4 bases from J, with 14 bases between. CDR3 length: 16 residues. The CDR3 bases are TGCGCCAGCAGCTTGGCCGGTGGGCAGGGGTACAATGAGCAGTTCTTC. Protein: CASSLAGGQGYNEQFF.

The chain uses TRBV27 and TRBJ2-7, with D possibly TRBD2 on 6 matching bases. Trimming took 7 bases from V and 7 from J, leaving 20 bases between them. The CDR3 loop spans 14 amino acids. CDR1 and CDR2 from the germline V gene are MNHEY and SMNVEV (reference sequence). Written as DNA, the CDR3 is TGTGCCAGCAATGAAGGGGCCGGGGGAAGGGAGCAGTACTTC. Protein: CASNEGAGGREQYF.

This sequence joins TRBV11-2 and TRBJ2-5; D possibly matches TRBD1 or TRBD2 (5 bases each). V lost 5 bases to trimming and J lost 5 bases, with 15 bases between them. The CDR3 is made up of 14 amino acids. CDR1 is SGHAT and CDR2 is FQNNGV in the germline V gene. The CDR3 coding sequence is TGTGCCAGCAGCCCACGACAGTGGGAGGAGACCCAGTACTTC. Amino acids: CASSPRQWEETQYF.

The chain carries TRBV4-1 and TRBJ2-7, with D hard to call. The germline CDR1 and CDR2 sequences are MGHRA and YSYEKL. The length of the CDR3 is 13 residues. V dropped 4 bases and J dropped 2 bases, with 9 bases sitting between them. CDR3: CASSLSEPYEQYF. The CDR3 DNA reads TGCGCCAGCAGCCTCAGCGAGCCCTACGAGCAGTACTTC.

This clonotype was seen more than once but under ten times. The chain joins TRBV9 to TRBJ2-1; 10 nucleotides match TRBD2. The CDR3 loop spans 19 amino acids. Germline V gene lookup returns CDR1 SGDLS and CDR2 YYNGEE. V lost 0 bases to trimming and J lost 0 bases; unmatched junction nucleotides: 9. CDR3 in DNA: TGTGCCAGCAGCGTAGGGGATAGCGGGGGGCCGAGCTCCTACAATGAGCAGTTCTTC. It specifies CASSVGDSGGPSSYNEQFF.

This clonotype was detected a few times. This chain links TRBV7-8 with TRBJ2-1; the match to TRBD1 covers 7 bases. Trimming took 4 bases from V and 4 from J; bases not matched to a gene: 13. The CDR3 runs to 17 residues. Germline CDR1 and CDR2: SGHVS and FQNEAQ. The CDR3 sequence is CASSSDPTGQKYNEQFF. CDR3 bases: TGTGCCAGCAGCTCGGACCCAACGGGACAGAAATACAATGAGCAGTTCTTC.

This clonotype turned up a few times. The CDR3 region is CASSSSYDQPQHF. Here the CDR3 DNA reads TGTGCCAGCAGCTCCTCGTACGATCAGCCCCAGCATTTT. This rearrangement joins TRBV7-9 to TRBJ1-5, with D unclear. This CDR3 region has 13 residues. The V end was cut by 4 bases, the J end by 5 bases, with 9 bases between. CDR1 is SEHNR, CDR2 FQNEAQ, per germline (reference sequence).

The chain links TRBV5-4 to TRBJ2-3; 7 bases agree with TRBD1. This CDR3 has 15 amino acids. Germline CDR1 SGHNT, CDR2 YYREEE (reference sequence). V was clipped by 4 bases and J by 2 bases; unmatched bases: 7. The CDR3 loop reads CASSPGTDHTDTQYF. CDR3 nucleotides: TGTGCCAGCAGCCCAGGGACAGACCACACAGATACGCAGTATTTT.

The table lists this clonotype with a few counts. CDR3 amino acids: CAISNSGSKETQYF. Here the CDR3 DNA reads TGTGCCATCAGTAATAGCGGGAGCAAGGAGACCCAGTACTTC. The chain uses TRBV10-3 and TRBJ2-5; 9 bases agree with TRBD2. J lost 5 bases, V lost 5 bases, and 6 bases had no gene match. Germline loops: CDR1 ENHRY, CDR2 SYGVKD. CDR3 length equals 14 residues.

This sequence joins TRBV7-8 and TRBJ2-2, with D possibly being TRBD2 (5 bases). V was shortened by 5 bases and J by 2 bases, with 15 bases between the two germline ends. This CDR3 has 16 amino acids. In germline, CDR1 is SGHVS, CDR2 FQNEAQ. CDR3 loop: CASSPHYRGNTGELFF. As DNA, the CDR3 is TGTGCCAGCAGCCCCCATTATCGGGGTAACACCGGGGAGCTGTTTTTT. Using reference TRBV7-8 and TRBJ2-2 for the parts outside the CDR3, the full variable domain is GAGVSQSPRYKVAKRGQDVALRCDPISGHVSLFWYQQALGQGPEFLTYFQNEAQLDKSGLPSDRFFAERPEGSVSTLKIQRTQQEDSAVYLCASSPHYRGNTGELFFGEGSRLTVL.

This clonotype has a handful of counts. This chain uses TRBV7-8 with TRBJ2-5; 8 bases match TRBD2. Germline CDR1 is SGHVS and CDR2 is FQNEAQ. The CDR3 is 16 residues long. The ends lost 2 bases at V and 5 bases at J; junction bases unmatched: 10. CDR3 in DNA: TGTGCCAGCAGCTTATGGGAGCGGGGGTTAGTGGAGACCCAGTACTTC. It specifies CASSLWERGLVETQYF.

Only one count was recorded for this clonotype. The chain's CDR3 is CASSSETGGPYEQYF. CDR3 DNA: TGTGCCAGCAGCTCGGAGACAGGGGGACCCTACGAGCAGTACTTC. The chain couples TRBV7-2 to TRBJ2-7; 9 nucleotides match TRBD1. Germline trimming cut 4 bases from V and 2 bases from J; bases unmatched to any gene: 6. The CDR3 extends over 15 amino acids. Germline CDR1 is SGHTA and CDR2 is FQGNSA.

V and J are TRBV29-1 and TRBJ2-7; D unresolved. CDR1 SQVTM and CDR2 ANQGSEA come from the germline V gene. The CDR3 totals 11 residues. Deletions cut 6 bases from V and 5 bases from J, with 11 bases between. The CDR3 bases are TGCAGCGTCCGTCAGGTGAACGAGCAGTACTTC. Protein sequence: CSVRQVNEQYF.

This clonotype has ten or more counts. As DNA, the CDR3 is TGTGCCAGCTTCCGGGGCAGGGGCTACGAGCAGTACTTC. Protein: CASFRGRGYEQYF. The rearrangement links TRBV6-5 to TRBJ2-7, with a possible D match to TRBD1 (6 bases). This CDR3 spans 13 amino acids. The germline gives CDR1 MNHEY, CDR2 SVGAGI. V lost 8 bases, J lost 3 bases, and 14 bases lay in between.

This clonotype has a handful of counts. CDR3: CASSLSPASEQYF. CDR3 nucleotide sequence: TGTGCCAGCAGCTTATCTCCCGCGTCCGAGCAGTACTTC. The J gene is TRBJ2-7, the V gene TRBV7-3; D remains unclear. CDR1 and CDR2 from the germline V gene are SGHTA and FQGTGA. The CDR3 is 13 amino acids. With 2 bases removed from V and 6 bases from J, the gap between germline ends came to 11 bases.

The chain couples TRBV21-1 to TRBJ2-7. TRBV21-1 corresponds to a pseudogene. The CDR3 length is 12 residues. CDR3 loop: CASSRQLYEQYF. The DNA for the CDR3 is TGTGCCAGCAGCCGTCAGCTTTACGAGCAGTACTTC.

The chain couples TRBV7-2 to TRBJ2-1; 7 positions agree with TRBD2. The CDR3 is 17 residues long. The J segment lost 7 bases and the V segment lost 0 bases, leaving 12 bases of the junction unmatched. CDR1 is SGHTA and CDR2 is FQGNSA in the germline V gene. CDR3 loop: CASSLALAKRFQNEQFF. CDR3 bases: TGTGCCAGCAGCTTAGCACTAGCGAAACGATTTCAGAATGAGCAGTTCTTC.

This clonotype came up a few times. J is TRBJ2-1 and V is TRBV3-1, with unresolved D. The CDR3 spans 12 residues. V lost 4 bases, J lost 7 bases, and 8 bases lay in between. Germline lookup yields CDR1 LGHDT and CDR2 YNNKEL (reference sequence). The CDR3 loop is CASSRRENEQFF. CDR3 bases: TGTGCCAGCAGCCGCCGTGAGAATGAGCAGTTCTTC.